This T cell receptor (beta chain) came from a study of cytomegalovirus exposure and HLA in healthy donors. Study-wide background: There were 100 million to 120 million unique TCR beta sequences, drawn from approximately 180 million T cells, in an earlier analysis.

Remarks on this clone: Its antigen is unidentified.

Findings and limits, study-wide: An Asian-associated ancestry cluster reportedly showed fewer N-insertions than the roughly 670-donor mean in a later analysis. A prior analysis recorded that most TCR beta V segments were productive about 90% or about 30% of the time.

PCR used 60 Vbeta primers and 13 Jbeta primers. Profiled with immunoSEQ multiplex PCR; TCRdb holds only in-frame clones, not every one. Of 75,000 to 100,000 clones listed, around 77% are singletons. The CDR3 totals 17 residues. With 0 bases clipped from V and 1 base from J, the junction kept 4 bases outside the gene matches. In germline, CDR1 is SEHNR, CDR2 FQNEAQ (reference sequence). The TCR originated in a man aged 35-49 years in good health and CMV-seronegative. The chain joins TRBV7-9 to TRBJ2-2, with TRBD2 matching over 8 bases. The sequenced sample was PBMCs. The CDR3 DNA reads TGTGCCAGCAGCTTAGCTCGGCTAGCGGGGAACACCGGGGAGCTGTTTTTT. It translates to CASSLARLAGNTGELFF. The variable domain in full, with the rest retrieved from reference TRBV7-9 and TRBJ2-2, is DTGVSQNPRHKITKRGQNVTFRCDPISEHNRLYWYRQTLGQGPEFLTYFQNEAQLEKSRLLSDRFSAERPKGSFSTLEIQRTEQGDSAMYLCASSLARLAGNTGELFFGEGSRLTVL.